Only a few counts were recorded for the clone carrying this T cell receptor (beta chain). Its antigen is currently unknown. Unique-molecular-identifier-tagged TCR beta cDNA libraries were used. T cells numbering roughly 0.95 to 10 million yielded roughly 0.5 million cDNA molecules. TCRdb analysed the PCR reads with MiXCR anew, one entry per CDR3 protein. The sample shows fewer than 600,000 distinct CDR3 sequences, approximately 45% of them seen only once. These data originate in a study of post-analysis software for immune sequencing data. Study information: Relapsing-remitting, secondary progressive and progressive-relapsing courses of multiple sclerosis were included.

Study-wide results and caveats: Multiple sclerosis patients showed significantly lower normalized Chao1 diversity than controls did. Batch-mates among the samples co-clustered strongly by F measure. Controls had lower frequencies than patients of about 5 TRBV segments, which included TRBV5-6, TRBV5-1 and TRBV20-1.

The CDR3 totals 17 residues. The germline V gene encodes CDR1 SQVTM and CDR2 ANQGSEA. Between the trimmed V and J ends, which lost 8 bases and 9 bases, there was a span of 32 bases. This receptor was taken from a girl between 5 and 17 years old with multiple sclerosis. Sequenced material: blood. This chain uses TRBV29-1 with TRBJ2-1; D possibly corresponds to TRBD2 (6 bases). The DNA of the CDR3 is TGCAGCTGTTCCGGGACTCCTCGGAGGAGGGGTGAACGTGAGCAGTTCTTC. Protein product: CSCSGTPRRRGEREQFF.